What follows describes a single T cell receptor (beta chain). This clonotype has ten or more counts. Its specific antigen is unknown. No quality values exist for individual bases; no much larger clone is one base distant. CD3+ T cells were first rested overnight at less than 3 million cells/mL in RPMI 1640 without fetal bovine serum. Following the manufacturer's instructions, MACS immunomagnetic beads were used to pull CD3+ T cells out of the PBMCs. The sample is drawn from a study of T cell repertoires and leukemia-associated antigens (dated by TCRdb to 2018 to 2020). Background for the entire study: Around 15 million effective reads were obtained overall, with each sample giving about 5.1 to 7 million read pairs and roughly 3 to 5.0 million effective reads. Using in vitro peptide stimulation of healthy T cells, the study set out to figure out what antigen is recognized by a TCR Vbeta21 clone that had previously been found in CML patients. What the research found in general, with its limitations: Direct testing of the expanded clones' antigen specificity and function was not done, and further investigation was required. Across the four groups, there were no significant differences in the numbers of Vbeta genes (approximately 60), Jbeta genes (roughly 15), VDJ rearrangements, or unique CDR3s.

V is shortened by 0 bases, J by 0 bases, and the region joining them spans 9 bases. Measured from the cysteine to the phenylalanine, the CDR3 is 16 residues long. Only the CDR3 DNA stays, 48 bases, in frame from base 1. Total RNA was extracted from the cultured T cells using TRIzol reagent. 5' rapid amplification of cDNA ends (5'RACE) was the method used to amplify TCRbeta libraries from the RNA. Before sequencing, Qubit, an Agilent instrument, and quantitative PCR were used to check library concentration and integrity. A commercial service provider sequenced the qualified libraries on Illumina HiSeq or MiSeq. The study's own analysis went as follows. MiXCR version 1.8.2 was used to identify TCR sequences in each sample. Qualified clones required a CDR3 longer than four amino acids, an in-frame nucleotide length, and no stop codon. A read containing the complete CDR3 structure was defined as an effective read. RT-PCR with 24 Vbeta primers, GeneScan spectratyping, and Sanger sequencing were used to validate the expanded clones. Using fastp trimming at Q25 and MiXCR clonotype assembly, TCRdb reanalyzed the public sequencing data and kept in-frame beta chains. Each record represents a unique CDR3 protein, reported with the most common genes and DNA among its rows. These V and J calls derive from TCRdb rather than the authors' analysis. For this sample there are over 10,000 distinct CDR3 sequences; 35% to 50% appear just once. The top ten constitute about a third of the sample.

The source material was CD3+ T cells sorted from blood and cultured. This chain is built from TRBV12-3 or TRBV12-4 and TRBJ2-1; the D gene is perhaps TRBD1 or TRBD2, as each covers 5 bases. The sequence derives from a female donor in good health. The DNA sequence reads TGTGCCAGCAGTTTAGCCGCAGGGAGCTCCTACAATGAGCAGTTCTTC. This gives the protein CASSLAAGSSYNEQFF.